The present T cell receptor (beta chain) was sequenced within a study of early stage breast cancer tumors. The assay was immunoSEQ multiplex PCR, and TCRdb's table has in-frame clones only and misses some. In the table there are around 20,000 clones, about 86% of which are singletons. The receptor was isolated from a person aged 65 to 85 with breast cancer. The sample taken for sequencing was blood.

The CDR3 DNA reads as TGCGCCAGCAGCTTGGTTCCGGGGAACCAGCCCCAGCATTTT. Protein: CASSLVPGNQPQHF. The chain combines TRBV5-1 with TRBJ1-5; D is unclear. The germline CDR1 and CDR2 sequences are SGHRS and YFSETQ. This CDR3 is 14 amino acids long. Trimming removed 0 bases at V and 7 bases at J, with 11 bases between.